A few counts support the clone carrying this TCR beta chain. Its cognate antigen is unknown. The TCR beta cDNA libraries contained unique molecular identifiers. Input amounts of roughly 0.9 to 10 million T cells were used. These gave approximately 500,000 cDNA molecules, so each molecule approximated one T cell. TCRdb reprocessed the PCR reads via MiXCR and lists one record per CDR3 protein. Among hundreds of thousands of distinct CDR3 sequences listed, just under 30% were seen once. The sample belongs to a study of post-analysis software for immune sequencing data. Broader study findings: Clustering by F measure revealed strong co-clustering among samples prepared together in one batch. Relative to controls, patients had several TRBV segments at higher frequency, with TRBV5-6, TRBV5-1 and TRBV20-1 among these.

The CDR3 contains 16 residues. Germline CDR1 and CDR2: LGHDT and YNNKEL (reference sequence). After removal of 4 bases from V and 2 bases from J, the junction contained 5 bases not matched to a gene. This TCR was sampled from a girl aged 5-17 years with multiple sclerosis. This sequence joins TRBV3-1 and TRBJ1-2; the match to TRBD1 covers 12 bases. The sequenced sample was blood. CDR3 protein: CASSPTGTGGNYGYTF. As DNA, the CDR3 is TGTGCCAGCAGCCCCACCGGGACAGGGGGCAACTATGGCTACACCTTC. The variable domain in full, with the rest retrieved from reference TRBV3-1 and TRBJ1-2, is DTAVSQTPKYLVTQMGNDKSIKCEQNLGHDTMYWYKQDSKKFLKIMFSYNNKELIINETVPNRFSPKSPDKAHLNLHINSLELGDSAVYFCASSPTGTGGNYGYTFGSGTRLTVV.